Given below is one T cell receptor (beta chain) in context. Followed longitudinally, the Seattle patients had been enrolled during active infection. This sample stems from a study of blood T cell repertoires in COVID-19. Study as a whole: From T cells, B-cell-depleted T cells, or PBMCs came the material, which was cDNA or gDNA.

The CDR3 is made up of 13 amino acids. Germline CDR1 and CDR2: LNHDA and SQIVND (reference sequence). The V and J ends lost 8 bases and 6 bases respectively, with 17 bases between them. Sequencing was performed with immunoSEQ multiplex PCR; in TCRdb, only in-frame clones are kept and a portion is missing. The sample contains fewer than 200,000 clones, over 80% of which appear only once. The origin of this receptor is a woman in her sixties or seventies with COVID-19, enrolled during active disease. Source material: peripheral blood. The rearrangement uses TRBV19 and TRBJ2-7, with unresolved D. For the CDR3, the DNA is TGTGCCAGTGGGCAGGCGCCGGAAAGCGAGCAGTACTTC. Translating it yields CASGQAPESEQYF.